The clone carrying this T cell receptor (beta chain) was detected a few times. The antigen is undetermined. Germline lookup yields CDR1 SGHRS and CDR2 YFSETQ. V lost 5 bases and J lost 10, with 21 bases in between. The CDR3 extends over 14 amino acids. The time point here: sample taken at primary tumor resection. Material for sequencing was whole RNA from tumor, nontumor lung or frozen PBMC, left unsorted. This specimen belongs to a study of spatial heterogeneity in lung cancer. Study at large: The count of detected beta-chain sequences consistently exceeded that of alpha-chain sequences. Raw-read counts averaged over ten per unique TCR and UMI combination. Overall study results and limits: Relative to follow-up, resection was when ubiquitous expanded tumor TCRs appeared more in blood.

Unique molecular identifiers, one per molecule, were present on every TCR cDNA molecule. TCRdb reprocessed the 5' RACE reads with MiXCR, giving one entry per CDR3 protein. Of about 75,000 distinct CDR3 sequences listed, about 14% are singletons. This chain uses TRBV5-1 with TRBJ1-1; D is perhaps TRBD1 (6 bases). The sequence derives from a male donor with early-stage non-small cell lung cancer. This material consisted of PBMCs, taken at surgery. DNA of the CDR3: TGCGCCAGCAGGGCTGGACAGCAGATGGGGGGAGCTTTCTTT. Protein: CASRAGQQMGGAFF.